This TCR beta chain was captured by sequencing in a study of Graves' ophthalmopathy and Graves' hyperthyroidism (dated by TCRdb to 2017 to 2018). Background on the whole study: Stable hyperthyroidism was defined as no progression to ophthalmopathy within 18 months of follow-up. To tell Graves' ophthalmopathy apart from Graves' hyperthyroidism, and to predict which patients would progress to ophthalmopathy, the study relied on TCR beta repertoire signatures. In total, 135 blood samples were TCR-sequenced: 40 to 45 ophthalmopathy, some 80 hyperthyroidism and approximately 17 hyperthyroidism-to-ophthalmopathy patients. To explore V-J signatures that separate ophthalmopathy from hyperthyroidism, a discovery set of approximately 100 patients was enrolled, consisting of 40 to 45 with ophthalmopathy and about 60 with stable hyperthyroidism. For independent validation, a separate cohort was made up of fewer than 20 hyperthyroidism patients plus 17 patients who later progressed from hyperthyroidism to ophthalmopathy. In six hyperthyroidism patients, T-cell repertoires of thyroid tissue and blood were compared. After sampling, hyperthyroidism patients received methimazole starting at 30 mg daily, and ophthalmopathy patients received high-dose intravenous methylprednisolone. Study-wide conclusions, independent of this receptor: In validation, the model predicted ophthalmopathy progression with about 71% sensitivity and around 72% specificity; some 13 predicted patients were CT-confirmed with GO in a median of approximately six months. Sample size was not predetermined statistically, and investigators were not blinded to group allocation. Among expanded thyroid clonotypes with frequency above 0.001, most also showed up in blood, which suggests that blood repertoires may reflect the thyroid immune response. In cross-validation, the 13-signature model distinguished ophthalmopathy from stable hyperthyroidism with 87.88% sensitivity and roughly 81% specificity, while in the test set the corresponding values were about 79% and 69%.

There are 13 amino acids in the CDR3, from cysteine to phenylalanine inclusive. CDR3 DNA only is kept here, 39 bases in frame from base 1. V was cut back by 4 bases and J by 9 bases, leaving a gap of 15 bases between them. CDR1 and CDR2 are read off the germline V gene as SGHAT and FQNNGV. The table lists this clonotype with a few counts. The clone's antigen remains unknown. No qualities accompany the bases; no much larger clone lies one base away. Hyperthyroidism patients were newly diagnosed, were aged 18 to 65 years, and had a disease duration under 2 months. Patients were excluded if they had other autoimmune diseases, uncontrolled infections, pregnancy or lactation. Clinical symptoms, serum thyroxine, TRAb, thyroid ultrasound and orbital computed tomography formed the basis of the diagnosis. Trizol reagent was used to extract the total RNA, and its quality was then checked on an Agilent 2100 Bioanalyzer.

For repertoire sequencing, the TCR beta CDR3 regions were amplified from RNA transcripts. The first round was an RT-PCR using HTBI primers with the Qiagen OneStep RT-PCR kit, and this first round was followed by a second-round multiplex PCR, then size selection and purification. Sequencing of the libraries was carried out on an Illumina HiSeq2000 in paired-end mode with 100 bp reads. The original pipeline was this. SOAPnuke was used for read processing, and reads with adapters, uncalled bases, a mean Phred below 15, or no exact constant-primer or identifier match were discarded. COPE v1.2.5 was used to merge high-quality paired reads. Each unique nucleotide sequence was defined as a clonotype, and clonotypes were aligned to IMGT TRB V, D and J references with MiTCR v1.1. Only V-J combinations with frequency above 0.0001 were analysed, covering 99% to 99.2% of repertoires. For each V-J combination, a TCR clonal expansion and chaos score was defined as F50 clonal expansion divided by the chaos observed in the TCRdist matrix. Features were reduced by Welch's t-statistics and random forest to roughly 14 V-J combinations, which fed a naive Bayes classifier. The similarity between thyroid and blood repertoires was quantified using the Morisita-Horn index. In TCRdb, the public reads were trimmed at Q25 with fastp and aligned with MiXCR, with productive beta chains retained. Every entry covers one CDR3 protein and lists the most common genes and DNA from its rows. The V and J calls were determined by TCRdb, not by the authors. Within this sample are 1 million to 1.3 million distinct CDR3 sequences, with about 40% of them counted one time only. Jointly, the top ten make up 11% of the sample.

The rearranged chain carries TRBV11-2 and TRBJ2-5, with a weak D call of TRBD2 (6 bases match). This TCR derives from an adult man with Graves' hyperthyroidism. The sequenced sample was peripheral blood or thyroid tissue (not recorded which). The CDR3 here reads CASSSSDREAQYF. The DNA reads as follows: TGTGCCAGCAGCTCTTCCGATAGGGAGGCCCAGTACTTC.